A selection of T cell receptor beta chains follows, all from one sample in a study of control samples from healthy donors and cancer patients. Assay: immunoSEQ multiplex PCR; the TCRdb copy retains only in-frame clones and omits some. Found here are about 170,000 clones, about 90% of them singletons; the top ten hold approximately 12%. Material: blood. These receptor sequences come from a man aged 25-45 years in good health. Each CDR3 is given with its conserved first and last residue.

>TRBV2
CASSPRSNEKLFF
>TRBV11-2
CASSPHLNTEAFF
>TRBV14
CASSQVASAVYEQYF
>TRBV18
CASSPLLAQETQYF
>TRBV6-1
CASSEQAASLGQPQHF
>TRBV18
CASSPAGMGEQYF
>TRBV3-1/TRBV3-2
CASSQGGEGKLFF
>TRBV20-1
CSAVERNEQFF
>TRBV30
CAWTTGSNQPQHF
>TRBV7-3
CASSPSGRMNTGELFF
>TRBV19
CASSILEVNTEAFF
>TRBV28
CASSEQGADEQFF
>TRBV28
CASSPGGPEGLPQHF
>TRBV7-9
CASSPQGQIGNTIYF
>TRBV2
CASSEGLEETQYF
>TRBV7-9
CASSLWQGASYEQYF
>TRBV28
CASSLKYGGSGNEQFF
>TRBV19
CASSIINAGPREGPYNEQFF
>TRBV29-1
CSVSGGVTGNTIYF
>TRBV3-1/TRBV3-2
CASSHRGGIRDEQYF
>TRBV20-1
CSASRSGGRSNTGELFF
>TRBV29-1
CSVVRTGEVEAFF
>TRBV19
CASSGQDGLTEAFF
>TRBV19
CASSIGVNYGYTF
>TRBV5-1
CASSLGTYEGYTF
>TRBV7-8
CASSLKVTGQGSYEQFF
>TRBV19
CASSNPGQGSYSNQPQHF
>TRBV7-8
CASSLTMGPQHF
>TRBV9
CASSVGSWSSGGAQETQYF
>TRBV15
CATSRAPQSTDTQYF
>TRBV15
CATSREQGWGNTIYF
>TRBV19
CAASGGMNTEAFF
>TRBV4-3
CASSQEGQAYNEQFF
>TRBV7-3
CASSPPARATQYF
>TRBV6-1
CASSERLPYEQYF
>TRBV9
CASSVGGTDEKLFF
>TRBV6-2/TRBV6-3
CASSLGYSNQPQHF
>TRBV19
CASSVDRGNSEAFF
>TRBV24-1
CATSDLSTGTGEGDTQYF
>TRBV5-1
CASSLGGLTREQYF
>TRBV1
CTSSQNGDGANYGYTF
>TRBV7-2
CASSSPEREGRPTDTQYF
>TRBV7-9
CASSSPAGGPDEQFF
>TRBV3-1/TRBV3-2
CASRDSYNSPLHF
>TRBV28
CASGWSYGYTF
>TRBV6-4
CASSEAWRGGNEQYF
>TRBV19
CASSTSGRADETQYF